The 25 T cell receptor beta chains listed next were all sequenced from one sample in a study of T cell changes during pregnancy in multiple sclerosis. Sequencing was performed with immunoSEQ multiplex PCR; in TCRdb, only in-frame clones are kept and a portion is missing. Of tens of thousands of clones listed, 91% are singletons. Specimen: CD4+ T cells from peripheral blood mononuclear cells, collected in the third trimester of pregnancy. The receptor source for this set is a female donor in good health, enrolled as a control in a pregnancy study.

The chain is built from TRBV11-2 and TRBJ2-1; TRBD2 agrees at 11 bases. V was pared by 6 bases and J by 3 bases, with 1 base of the junction left unmatched. Germline CDR1 SGHAT, CDR2 FQNNGV. The CDR3 extends over 14 amino acids. The CDR3 nucleotides read TGTGCCAGCAGTCTAGCGGGGGGCTACAATGAGCAGTTCTTC. The encoded protein is CASSLAGGYNEQFF.

V usage is TRBV4-1 and J usage is TRBJ2-4; perhaps TRBD1 as D (6 bases). Germline V gene data show CDR1 as MGHRA and CDR2 as YSYEKL. The length of the CDR3 is 15 residues. The V end lost 6 bases, the J end lost 4 bases, and 16 bases lay between the germline ends. CDR3 region: CASSLFGQPKNIQYF. CDR3 nucleotides: TGCGCCAGCAGTCTTTTCGGACAGCCAAAAAACATTCAGTACTTC.

The rearrangement joins TRBV7-3 to TRBJ2-2, with 10 positions matching TRBD2. The V and J ends lost 4 bases and 4 bases, in that order; junction bases with no gene match: 12. Per germline, CDR1 SGHTA and CDR2 FQGTGA. This CDR3 is built from 18 residues. The CDR3 loop is CASSSPGLAYGSTGELFF. As DNA, the CDR3 is TGTGCCAGCAGCTCGCCGGGACTAGCGTACGGAAGCACCGGGGAGCTGTTTTTT.

The chain is built from TRBV11-3 and TRBJ2-7; TRBD2 is a possible D gene (5 bases). The germline V gene has CDR1 SGHNT and CDR2 YENEEA. The CDR3 is 12 residues long. V shed 5 bases and J shed 4 bases, with 9 bases lying between them. Here the CDR3 DNA reads TGTGCCAGCAGCCGGTCGGGGTACGAGCAGTACTTC. Translated: CASSRSGYEQYF.

The chain carries TRBV4-1 and TRBJ2-7; 9 bases line up with TRBD1. This CDR3 is 19 amino acids long. Germline V gene data show CDR1 as MGHRA and CDR2 as YSYEKL. V lost 1 base to trimming and J lost 5 bases; unmatched junction nucleotides: 18. The CDR3 protein is CASSQAMASRRTGAHEQYF. The CDR3 DNA is TGCGCCAGCAGCCAAGCGATGGCCTCACGAAGGACAGGGGCTCACGAGCAGTACTTC.

The chain combines TRBV19 with TRBJ2-4, with D tentatively TRBD2 (6 bases). CDR3 size: 15 residues. Per germline, CDR1 LNHDA and CDR2 SQIVND (reference sequence). The V and J ends lost 0 bases and 3 bases respectively, with 9 bases between them. CDR3 bases: TGTGCCAGTAGTATAGATCAGGGAGGCAAAAACATTCAGTACTTC. Its protein product is CASSIDQGGKNIQYF.

This sequence joins TRBV4-1 and TRBJ1-1; no reliable D call. CDR1 and CDR2 (germline): MGHRA, YSYEKL. The V gene lost 3 bases and the J gene lost 5 bases, with 19 bases spanning the gap. The CDR3 contains 16 residues. The CDR3 protein is CASSHPLREGGTEAFF. CDR3 sequence (DNA): TGCGCCAGCAGCCACCCCTTAAGGGAGGGTGGGACTGAAGCTTTCTTT.

This clone was found a few times. V and J are TRBV9 and TRBJ2-7; 9 nucleotides match TRBD1. The CDR3 sequence is 17 residues long. V lost 0 bases and J lost 3; bases outside the gene matches: 10. Germline V gene data show CDR1 as SGDLS and CDR2 as YYNGEE. The CDR3 region is CASSVAPGQGGGYEQYF. CDR3 nucleotides: TGTGCCAGCAGCGTAGCCCCGGGACAGGGAGGGGGCTACGAGCAGTACTTC.

The rearrangement joins TRBV4-3 to TRBJ2-1; 11 bases line up with TRBD2. The germline V gene has CDR1 LGHNA and CDR2 YSLEER. V was pared by 0 bases and J by 12 bases, with 10 bases of the junction left unmatched. The CDR3 is 16 residues long. The CDR3 bases are TGCGCCAGCAGCCAAGAATATCCTAGCGGGGGGTCCGGGCAGTTCTTC. Amino acids: CASSQEYPSGGSGQFF.

The chain recombines TRBV6-1 with TRBJ2-7, with D perhaps matching TRBD1 (6 bases). Germline V gene lookup returns CDR1 MNHNS and CDR2 SASEGT. The V gene lost 0 bases and the J gene lost 3 bases, with 15 bases spanning the gap. This CDR3 is 16 amino acids long. The CDR3 nucleotides are TGTGCCAGCAGTGAAGCGGTACAGGGATTTGGCTACGAGCAGTACTTC. This encodes CASSEAVQGFGYEQYF.

This chain links TRBV7-9 with TRBJ2-7; 8 bases match TRBD1. The CDR3 sequence is 15 residues long. Germline CDR1 reads SEHNR; CDR2 reads FQNEAQ (reference sequence). V lost 0 bases to trimming and J lost 2 bases; unmatched junction nucleotides: 3. The CDR3 DNA reads TGTGCCAGCAGCTTAGCGACAGGGGATGCCTACGAGCAGTACTTC. Its translation: CASSLATGDAYEQYF.

Regarding this clone: A read error may account for a junction end that differs from germline. The rearrangement uses TRBV5-6 and TRBJ1-2, with 7 bases fitting TRBD1. The CDR3 is 14 residues long. Germline-derived CDR1 and CDR2 are SGHDT and YYEEEE. The CDR3 loop is CASNLGDSFYGYTF. The CDR3 region has the DNA TGTGCCAGCAACTTGGGGGACAGCTTCTATGGCTACACCTTC.

The chain links TRBV7-2 to TRBJ2-3; TRBD2 is a possible D gene (6 bases). Germline CDR1 SGHTA, CDR2 FQGNSA. This CDR3 is built from 17 residues. V was shortened by 1 base and J by 2 bases, with 16 bases between the two germline ends. CDR3 coding DNA: TGTGCCAGCAGCTTAGAGTCGGGGGTTTTAAACACAGATACGCAGTATTTT. Translation: CASSLESGVLNTDTQYF.

The chain uses TRBV11-3 and TRBJ1-2; a possible D gene is TRBD1 (6 bases). V lost 5 bases and J lost 2, with 12 bases in between. CDR1 is SGHNT, CDR2 YENEEA, per germline. The CDR3 covers 14 residues. The CDR3 DNA sequence: TGTGCCAGCAGCCCGTCGGGGGGCAACTATGGCTACACCTTC. Translated: CASSPSGGNYGYTF.

This clone was seen a few times. This chain connects TRBV5-6 to TRBJ1-4, with 7 bases that match TRBD1. The CDR3 runs 18 residues. Germline loops: CDR1 SGHDT, CDR2 YYEEEE. Germline trimming cut 1 base from V and 5 bases from J; bases unmatched to any gene: 14. The CDR3 sequence is CASSLTVGLQGENEKLFF. In DNA form, the CDR3 reads TGTGCCAGCAGCTTGACGGTCGGATTGCAGGGGGAAAATGAAAAACTGTTTTTT.

The chain joins TRBV10-3 to TRBJ2-3, with a weak D call TRBD1 (5 bases). V lost 2 bases to trimming and J lost 0 bases, with 9 bases between them. This CDR3 region has 15 residues. Germline lookup yields CDR1 ENHRY and CDR2 SYGVKD. CDR3 loop: CAISERGTSTDTQYF. The CDR3 DNA follows: TGTGCCATCAGTGAGAGGGGAACGAGCACAGATACGCAGTATTTT.

The rearrangement links TRBV14 to TRBJ1-5; 7 nucleotides align to TRBD1. In germline, CDR1 is SGHDN, CDR2 FVKESK. The CDR3 covers 13 residues. J lost 8 bases, V lost 3 bases, and 4 bases had no gene match. CDR3 loop: CASSHNRGEPQHF. CDR3 sequence (DNA): TGTGCCAGCAGCCACAACAGGGGTGAGCCCCAGCATTTT.

The chain couples TRBV30 to TRBJ1-3, with D hard to call. Between the trimmed V and J ends, which lost 0 bases and 0 bases, there was a span of 3 bases. CDR3 length: 13 residues. Germline assignment: CDR1 GTSNPN and CDR2 SVGIG (reference sequence). The CDR3: CAWSVLSGNTIYF. CDR3 bases: TGTGCCTGGAGTGTACTCTCTGGAAACACCATATATTTT.

V and J are TRBV4-1 and TRBJ2-1; 12 positions match TRBD2. This CDR3 contains 16 residues. Germline lookup yields CDR1 MGHRA and CDR2 YSYEKL. Losses at the gene ends were 1 base for V and 4 bases for J; bases not matched to a gene: 2. The CDR3 bases are TGCGCCAGCAGCCAAGGGGGGACTAGCGGGTACAATGAGCAGTTCTTC. It yields the protein CASSQGGTSGYNEQFF.

The chain links TRBV6-6 to TRBJ1-1; TRBD1 might be the D (5 bases). The length of the CDR3 is 13 residues. Germline V gene lookup returns CDR1 MNHNY and CDR2 SVGAGI (reference sequence). With 6 bases removed from V and 5 bases from J, the gap between germline ends came to 13 bases. Written as DNA, the CDR3 is TGTGCCAGCAGCGCCGGGGGAGGGACTGAAGCTTTCTTT. This codes for CASSAGGGTEAFF.

The chain combines TRBV27 with TRBJ2-2; 9 positions agree with TRBD1. The CDR3 totals 16 residues. Looked up from germline, CDR1 is MNHEY and CDR2 is SMNVEV (reference sequence). Germline trimming cut 6 bases from V and 5 bases from J; bases unmatched to any gene: 10. CDR3 sequence reads: CASRNPGQGGTGELFF. The CDR3 bases are TGTGCCAGCAGGAACCCGGGACAGGGTGGGACCGGGGAGCTGTTTTTT.

CDR3 in amino acids: CASSQQRAGGGELFF. CDR3 DNA sequence: TGCGCCAGCAGCCAACAGAGGGCAGGGGGCGGGGAGCTGTTTTTT. V gene TRBV4-3 combines with J gene TRBJ2-2, with TRBD1 matching over 7 bases. V was pared by 2 bases and J by 7 bases, with 7 bases of the junction left unmatched. CDR1 LGHNA and CDR2 YSLEER come from the germline V gene. The CDR3 sequence is 15 residues long.

V and J are TRBV5-1 and TRBJ1-2; D unclear. V was pared by 5 bases and J by 1 base, with 6 bases between. This CDR3 spans 12 amino acids. Germline values: CDR1 SGHRS, CDR2 YFSETQ. The CDR3 protein is CASRDYNYGYTF. The CDR3 DNA is TGCGCCAGCAGGGACTATAACTATGGCTACACCTTC.

This chain links TRBV10-3 with TRBJ2-5; TRBD2 might be the D (6 bases). Germline CDR1 is ENHRY and CDR2 is SYGVKD. This CDR3 contains 13 residues. Trimming left V 8 bases short and J 5 bases short, with 15 bases between. CDR3 DNA: TGTGCCATCTCCGGCGTAGGAGGGGAGACCCAGTACTTC. It yields the protein CAISGVGGETQYF.

This chain uses TRBV20-1 with TRBJ2-7; the D is unclear. The germline V and J ends were trimmed by 6 bases and 6 bases, with 12 bases remaining between them. Germline-derived CDR1 and CDR2 are DFQATT and SNEGSKA (reference sequence). CDR3 length equals 11 residues. This CDR3 is CSAPGLSEQYF. The CDR3 coding sequence is TGCAGTGCCCCAGGCCTCTCCGAGCAGTACTTC.